These 28 T cell receptor beta chains originate from one sample sequenced in a study of cytomegalovirus exposure and HLA in healthy donors. Researchers ran the PCR with 60 Vbeta and 13 Jbeta primers. Measured with immunoSEQ multiplex PCR; TCRdb has only the in-frame clones, and not every one. The data contain roughly 140,000 clones, around 10% of them singletons. The sample consisted of PBMCs. The receptors derive from a male donor in good health and CMV-seronegative.

The chain employs TRBV6-5 and TRBJ1-6, with D possibly TRBD1 on 5 matching bases. Germline values: CDR1 MNHEY, CDR2 SVGAGI. The length of the CDR3 is 15 residues. V lost 0 bases and J 8 bases, leaving 11 bases between the germline ends. The CDR3 coding sequence is TGTGCCAGCAGTTACTCGAATGGGGCTTATTCACCCCTCCACTTT. Protein: CASSYSNGAYSPLHF.

This chain links TRBV7-2 with TRBJ1-2; 8 nucleotides line up with TRBD1. Per germline, CDR1 SGHTA and CDR2 FQGNSA. The CDR3 runs 13 residues. V gave up 4 bases and J gave up 7 bases; unmatched junction bases: 5. CDR3 in DNA: TGTGCCAGCAGCTCATATGACAGGGGTGGCTACACCTTC. Translation gives CASSSYDRGGYTF.

V is TRBV28 and J is TRBJ2-3; 9 nucleotides match TRBD2. CDR1 and CDR2 from the germline V gene are MDHEN and SYDVKM. V shed 3 bases, J shed 7 bases, and the junction held 14 bases outside the gene matches. The CDR3 sequence is 17 residues long. The CDR3 is CASSFVLAGLTGNTQYF. CDR3 coding DNA: TGTGCCAGCAGTTTCGTTCTAGCGGGGCTCACCGGGAATACGCAGTATTTT.

In this sample, this clone turned up a few times. This chain joins TRBV4-1 and TRBJ2-5; D might be TRBD2 (6 bases). The CDR3 is 14 amino acids. The germline V and J ends were trimmed by 3 bases and 1 base, with 9 bases remaining between them. CDR1 is MGHRA, CDR2 YSYEKL, per germline. The CDR3 DNA follows: TGCGCCAGCAGCCATCGGGACTTCCAAGAGACCCAGTACTTC. This gives the protein CASSHRDFQETQYF.

The chain combines TRBV7-3 with TRBJ2-2, with a weak D call TRBD1 (5 bases). Germline CDR1 and CDR2: SGHTA and FQGTGA. The length of the CDR3 is 15 residues. Trimming cost V 3 bases and J 1 base, with 9 bases left between them. CDR3 residues: CASSFRQKNTGELFF. The DNA of the CDR3 is TGTGCCAGCAGCTTTAGACAGAAGAACACCGGGGAGCTGTTTTTT.

V usage is TRBV5-1 and J usage is TRBJ1-1; 10 nucleotides line up with TRBD1. This CDR3 contains 16 residues. The germline V gene has CDR1 SGHRS and CDR2 YFSETQ. V lost 0 bases to trimming and J lost 4 bases; unmatched junction nucleotides: 6. The chain's CDR3 is CASSLAGTGAGTEAFF. CDR3 in DNA: TGCGCCAGCAGCTTGGCCGGGACAGGGGCAGGCACTGAAGCTTTCTTT.

This clone was detected only a few times. V gene TRBV4-2 combines with J gene TRBJ1-1; 7 bases map to TRBD1. The germline V gene has CDR1 LGHNA and CDR2 YNFKEQ. The CDR3 is 16 residues long. The J segment lost 1 base and the V segment lost 0 bases, leaving 5 bases of the junction unmatched. The CDR3 bases are TGTGCCAGCAGCCAAGAAGGAAACAGGGGGAACACTGAAGCTTTCTTT. Protein: CASSQEGNRGNTEAFF.

In its sample, this clone was seen a few times. V is TRBV4-1 and J is TRBJ2-3, with a possible D match to TRBD2 (7 bases). Germline V gene data show CDR1 as MGHRA and CDR2 as YSYEKL. The CDR3 consists of 15 residues. Trimming stripped 0 bases from V and 6 bases from J, with 13 bases between. CDR3 region: CASSQDRGEGDTQYF. The CDR3 nucleotides read TGCGCCAGCAGCCAAGATAGGGGGGAGGGGGATACGCAGTATTTT.

This chain joins TRBV5-4 and TRBJ2-5, with D unclear. The CDR3 is 15 residues long. Trimming removed 4 bases at V and 1 base at J, with 14 bases between. Germline V gives CDR1 SGHNT, CDR2 YYREEE (reference sequence). This chain's CDR3 is CASSSPPRVQETQYF. The CDR3 DNA reads TGTGCCAGCAGCAGCCCCCCTCGGGTCCAAGAGACCCAGTACTTC.

This clone was seen more than once but under ten times. The chain recombines TRBV9 with TRBJ1-2; D is unresolved. Germline lookup yields CDR1 SGDLS and CDR2 YYNGEE. CDR3 length: 14 residues. V shed 4 bases and J shed 4 bases, with 14 bases lying between them. CDR3: CASSLMFGSYGYTF. The DNA for the CDR3 is TGTGCCAGCAGCTTAATGTTCGGTAGCTATGGCTACACCTTC.

The gene calls are TRBV19 and TRBJ2-7, with D perhaps matching TRBD1 (6 bases). Trimming took off 3 bases at V and 5 bases at J, with 26 bases between the two ends. The CDR3 contains 18 residues. Germline lookup yields CDR1 LNHDA and CDR2 SQIVND (reference sequence). CDR3 nucleotide sequence: TGTGCCAGTAGTATCCCCCCCATCGGGCAGGGGTATGTCCACGAGCAGTACTTC. Translated, it gives CASSIPPIGQGYVHEQYF.

The CDR3 nucleotides read TGTGCCAGCAGCTTGGGGGACAGGGTCACTGAAGCTTTCTTT. Translating gives CASSLGDRVTEAFF. The rearrangement joins TRBV5-8 to TRBJ1-1, with 9 bases that match TRBD1. The germline CDR1 and CDR2 sequences are SGHTS and YDEGEE. This CDR3 region has 14 residues. V was clipped by 0 bases and J by 4 bases; unmatched bases: 1. Complete variable domain (other parts from reference TRBV5-8 and TRBJ1-1): EAGVTQSPTHLIKTRGQQATLRCSPISGHTSVYWYQQALGLGLQFLLWYDEGEERNRGNFPPRFSGRQFPNYSSELNVNALELEDSALYLCASSLGDRVTEAFFGQGTRLTVV.

This clone was observed a few times. The chain uses TRBV9 and TRBJ2-7, with TRBD2 identical over 14 bases. Germline CDR1 reads SGDLS; CDR2 reads YYNGEE. The CDR3 sequence is 16 residues long. The V and J ends lost 2 bases and 4 bases, in that order; junction bases with no gene match: 5. The CDR3 DNA is TGTGCCAGCAGCGTCTCCGGGACTAGCGGGGGTTACGAGCAGTACTTC. Its translation: CASSVSGTSGGYEQYF.

The J gene is TRBJ2-7, the V gene TRBV27, with D possibly matching TRBD1 (5 bases). The CDR3 contains 12 residues. The V gene's germline CDR1 is MNHEY and CDR2 SMNVEV (reference sequence). The V gene lost 4 bases and the J gene lost 4 bases, with 8 bases spanning the gap. The CDR3 bases are TGTGCCAGCAGTTCGACAGCATACGAGCAGTACTTC. Protein: CASSSTAYEQYF.

The chain recombines TRBV20-1 with TRBJ1-5; tentative D call: TRBD1 (6 bases). The CDR3 is 11 residues long. Germline values: CDR1 DFQATT, CDR2 SNEGSKA (reference sequence). Trimming took off 6 bases at V and 6 bases at J, with 9 bases between the two ends. CDR3 DNA: TGCAGTGCGAAGGGGGTTCAGCCCCAGCATTTT. This gives the protein CSAKGVQPQHF.

V usage is TRBV9 and J usage is TRBJ1-4; no definite D call. This CDR3 region has 17 residues. Looked up from germline, CDR1 is SGDLS and CDR2 is YYNGEE. V lost 1 base and J 3 bases, leaving 16 bases between the germline ends. Here the CDR3 DNA reads TGTGCCAGCAGCGTAAACCCCCTGACTGAGGCTAATGAAAAACTGTTTTTT. Translated: CASSVNPLTEANEKLFF.

This clone was detected only a few times. This chain joins TRBV11-1 and TRBJ2-7; D call uncertain. The CDR3 is 16 amino acids. V shed 5 bases and J shed 2 bases, with 19 bases lying between them. Looked up from germline, CDR1 is SGHAT and CDR2 is FQDESV (reference sequence). CDR3 loop: CASSPQTFNQAYEQYF. CDR3 in DNA: TGTGCCAGCAGCCCTCAAACCTTTAACCAGGCCTACGAGCAGTACTTC.

The J gene is TRBJ1-1, the V gene TRBV11-1; no definite D call. There are 15 residues in the CDR3. V lost 5 bases and J 0 bases, leaving 13 bases between the germline ends. Germline V gene data show CDR1 as SGHAT and CDR2 as FQDESV (reference sequence). The CDR3 region is CASSPGIKMNTEAFF. Here the CDR3 DNA reads TGTGCCAGCAGCCCAGGAATTAAAATGAACACTGAAGCTTTCTTT.

In this sample, this clone turned up a few times. CDR3 protein: CASSLMGSNNEQFF. For the CDR3, the DNA is TGCGCCAGCAGCTTGATGGGGAGTAACAATGAGCAGTTCTTC. The chain couples TRBV5-1 to TRBJ2-1; D might be TRBD2 (5 bases). The V gene's germline CDR1 is SGHRS and CDR2 YFSETQ. Trimming took 1 base from V and 5 from J, leaving 10 bases between them. The CDR3 length is 14 residues.

The V gene is TRBV6-5, the J gene TRBJ2-6; the D gene is possibly TRBD1 (5 bases). Trimming pared 5 bases from V and 2 bases from J, leaving 10 bases between. This CDR3 comprises 15 residues. In germline, CDR1 is MNHEY, CDR2 SVGAGI. CDR3 sequence: CASSTRETGANVLTF. The DNA for the CDR3 is TGTGCCAGCAGTACCAGGGAAACTGGGGCCAACGTCCTGACTTTC.

This clone turned up a few times. The chain recombines TRBV7-9 with TRBJ2-7; D is perhaps TRBD1 (6 bases). This CDR3 is built from 15 residues. Per the germline V gene, CDR1 is SEHNR and CDR2 is FQNEAQ (reference sequence). V shed 9 bases and J shed 2 bases, with 20 bases lying between them. The CDR3 DNA reads TGTGCCAGTTCTTCAACAAGACAGGTTCCCTACGAGCAGTACTTC. Residues: CASSSTRQVPYEQYF.

This clone has a handful of counts. The chain uses TRBV5-1 and TRBJ2-3; 8 nucleotides align to TRBD2. The germline V gene encodes CDR1 SGHRS and CDR2 YFSETQ. The CDR3 extends over 17 amino acids. Germline trimming cut 0 bases from V and 5 bases from J; bases unmatched to any gene: 11. This chain's CDR3 is CASSLEASGGEGDTQYF. The CDR3, as DNA: TGCGCCAGCAGCTTGGAGGCAAGCGGGGGAGAGGGAGATACGCAGTATTTT.

The table lists this clone with a few counts. This chain connects TRBV4-3 to TRBJ1-3, with D perhaps TRBD1 (6 bases). The CDR3 sequence is 15 residues long. CDR1 is LGHNA, CDR2 YSLEER, per germline. V was clipped by 1 base and J by 6 bases, with 13 bases between them. CDR3 amino acids: CASSQAGHLENTIYF. The DNA of the CDR3 is TGCGCCAGCAGCCAAGCGGGACATCTTGAAAACACCATATATTTT.

For the CDR3, the DNA is TGTGCCAGCAGAACGGGTAGCGGGGAGATAGATACGCAGTATTTT. Amino acid sequence: CASRTGSGEIDTQYF. The chain couples TRBV21-1 to TRBJ2-3; TRBD2 was called by the table and not checked on the DNA. TRBV21-1 is assigned pseudogene status. CDR3 length equals 15 residues.

The V call is TRBV28, the J call TRBJ2-1, with 10 bases identical to TRBD2. J lost 4 bases, V lost 5 bases, and 2 bases had no gene match. Per the germline V gene, CDR1 is MDHEN and CDR2 is SYDVKM. CDR3 length: 14 residues. For the CDR3, the DNA is TGTGCCAGCAGTCAGCGGGAGGGTTACAATGAGCAGTTCTTC. Amino acids: CASSQREGYNEQFF.

The chain is built from TRBV7-9 and TRBJ1-1; the D is unclear. The CDR3 consists of 14 residues. Trimming shortened V by 4 bases and J by 4 bases, and 13 bases separated the two germline ends. In germline, CDR1 is SEHNR, CDR2 FQNEAQ (reference sequence). The CDR3 is CASSSSGTGTEAFF. In DNA form, the CDR3 reads TGTGCCAGCAGCTCGTCAGGCACTGGCACTGAAGCTTTCTTT.

V usage is TRBV2 and J usage is TRBJ2-2, with 8 bases fitting TRBD2. Germline CDR1 and CDR2: SNHLY and FYNNEI. V shed 6 bases and J 1 base; nucleotides not matched to a gene: 7. There are 16 residues in the CDR3. This CDR3 reads CASRGSGNQNTGELFF. The CDR3 DNA reads as TGTGCCAGCAGGGGTAGCGGGAATCAGAACACCGGGGAGCTGTTTTTT.

J is TRBJ2-7 and V is TRBV7-2, with TRBD1 matching 9 bases. CDR3 length: 14 amino acids. Trimming at V came to 4 bases and at J to 2 bases, leaving 3 bases not matched to a gene. Germline values: CDR1 SGHTA, CDR2 FQGNSA. CDR3 DNA sequence: TGTGCCAGCAGCTCGGGACAGGGACCCTACGAGCAGTACTTC. It specifies CASSSGQGPYEQYF.